The rows below give T cell receptor beta chains drawn from one sample of a study of T cells in Graves' hyperthyroidism and ophthalmopathy. Via MiXCR, TCRdb re-called the multiplex PCR reads, giving one row per CDR3 protein. The sample has 730,000 or so distinct CDR3 sequences; approximately 19% are singletons. The specimen sequenced was blood. All receptors come from a woman aged 45 to 65 with Graves' hyperthyroidism that later progressed to Graves' ophthalmopathy. The CDR3 runs from the conserved cysteine through the conserved F or W. Each record gives: J gene, clone size, D gene, V gene, CDR3 protein, CDR3 DNA. A D gene is named only where the DNA matches it firmly. Clone size is stated in some rows and not others, as once, few, many or a class when expanded.

j_gene: TRBJ2-5
abundance: many
d_gene: TRBD1
v_gene: TRBV2
CDR3aa: CASRTATGVNQETQYF
CDR3nt: TGTGCCAGCCGGACCGCGACAGGGGTCAACCAAGAGACCCAGTACTTC

j_gene: TRBJ2-7
abundance: few
d_gene: .
v_gene: TRBV11-2
CDR3aa: CASGVYPTGDEQYF
CDR3nt: TGTGCTAGTGGTGTCTATCCGACGGGGGACGAGCAGTACTTC

j_gene: TRBJ1-2
abundance: .
d_gene: .
v_gene: TRBV6-5
CDR3aa: CASSYAEGGYGYTF
CDR3nt: TGTGCCAGCAGTTACGCGGAGGGGGGCTATGGCTACACCTTC

j_gene: TRBJ1-1
abundance: few
d_gene: .
v_gene: TRBV19
CDR3aa: CASSDPFLGEDEAFF
CDR3nt: TGTGCCAGTAGTGACCCCTTTCTAGGGGAGGATGAAGCTTTCTTT

j_gene: TRBJ2-7
abundance: many
d_gene: TRBD1
v_gene: TRBV10-3
CDR3aa: CAISVAGTEPYEQYF
CDR3nt: TGTGCCATCAGTGTCGCCGGGACAGAGCCCTACGAGCAGTACTTC

j_gene: TRBJ2-2
abundance: few
d_gene: .
v_gene: TRBV6-2/TRBV6-3
CDR3aa: CASGIFGGGQLFF
CDR3nt: TGTGCCAGCGGGATTTTTGGTGGGGGACAACTGTTTTTT

j_gene: TRBJ2-5
abundance: few
d_gene: .
v_gene: TRBV10-3
CDR3aa: CAITSGEQETQYF
CDR3nt: TGTGCCATCACTTCCGGAGAACAAGAGACCCAGTACTTC

j_gene: TRBJ1-6
abundance: .
d_gene: .
v_gene: TRBV18
CDR3aa: CASSPDMVGPNSPLHF
CDR3nt: TGTGCCAGCTCACCGGATATGGTCGGTCCTAATTCACCCCTCCACTTT

j_gene: TRBJ1-2
abundance: .
d_gene: TRBD1
v_gene: TRBV10-3
CDR3aa: CAISGMRDRGYGYTF
CDR3nt: TGTGCCATCAGTGGGATGCGGGACAGGGGCTATGGCTACACCTTC

j_gene: TRBJ2-4
abundance: many
d_gene: TRBD1
v_gene: TRBV2
CDR3aa: CASKQTGGLENIQYF
CDR3nt: TGTGCCAGCAAGCAAACAGGGGGCCTCGAAAACATTCAGTACTTC

j_gene: TRBJ2-3
abundance: .
d_gene: TRBD1
v_gene: TRBV20-1
CDR3aa: CSVDRGRADTQYF
CDR3nt: TGCAGTGTTGACAGGGGGAGGGCTGATACGCAGTATTTT

j_gene: TRBJ1-2
abundance: many
d_gene: .
v_gene: TRBV28
CDR3aa: CASSPSTGASVYGYTF
CDR3nt: TGTGCCAGCAGTCCCTCGACGGGGGCATCGGTCTATGGCTACACCTTC

j_gene: TRBJ2-5
abundance: few
d_gene: .
v_gene: TRBV15
CDR3aa: CATSFSPREETQYF
CDR3nt: TGTGCCACCAGCTTTTCCCCGAGGGAAGAGACCCAGTACTTC

j_gene: TRBJ1-1
abundance: many
d_gene: TRBD1
v_gene: TRBV6-1
CDR3aa: CASRSGTGGNTEAFF
CDR3nt: TGTGCCAGCAGGTCCGGGACAGGGGGCAACACTGAAGCTTTCTTT

j_gene: TRBJ2-4
abundance: many
d_gene: TRBD2
v_gene: TRBV20-1
CDR3aa: CSALLAGGSIAKNIQYF
CDR3nt: TGCAGTGCTCTGCTAGCGGGAGGTTCCATAGCCAAAAACATTCAGTACTTC

j_gene: TRBJ2-3
abundance: .
d_gene: .
v_gene: TRBV19
CDR3aa: CASSSRPATDTQYF
CDR3nt: TGTGCCAGTAGTTCGCGGCCGGCCACAGATACGCAGTATTTT